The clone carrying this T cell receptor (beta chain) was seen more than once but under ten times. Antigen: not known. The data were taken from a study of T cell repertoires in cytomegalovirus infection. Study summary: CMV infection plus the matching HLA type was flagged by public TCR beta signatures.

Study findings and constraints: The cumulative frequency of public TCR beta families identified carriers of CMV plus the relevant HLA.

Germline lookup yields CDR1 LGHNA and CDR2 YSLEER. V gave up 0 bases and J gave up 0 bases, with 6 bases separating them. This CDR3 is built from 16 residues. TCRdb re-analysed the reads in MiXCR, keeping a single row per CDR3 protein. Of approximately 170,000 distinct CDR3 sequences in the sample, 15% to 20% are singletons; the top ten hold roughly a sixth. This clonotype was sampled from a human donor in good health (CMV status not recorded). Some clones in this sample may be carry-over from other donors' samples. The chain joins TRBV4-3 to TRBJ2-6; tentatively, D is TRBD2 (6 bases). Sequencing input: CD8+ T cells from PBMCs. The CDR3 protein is CASSQEGGSGANVLTF. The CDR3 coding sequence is TGCGCCAGCAGCCAAGAGGGGGGCTCTGGGGCCAACGTCCTGACTTTC.